One sample yielded the 21 T cell receptor beta chains listed below, sequenced in a study of blood T cells in healthy people across ages. Primed by a sample-barcoded 5' primer and a J-beta primer mix, a second PCR proceeded for roughly 7 to 11 cycles. One entry per CDR3 protein, called by TCRdb with MiXCR from the 5' RACE reads. Of almost 550,000 distinct CDR3 sequences in the sample, approximately 25% were seen once. This sample also appeared in a second study, on T cells of mothers and their children.

The material sequenced was blood. These receptors were taken from a boy between 5 and 17 years old in good health.

The J gene is TRBJ1-3, the V gene TRBV12-3 or TRBV12-4; 10 bases match TRBD1. The J segment lost 2 bases and the V segment lost 3 bases, leaving 4 bases of the junction unmatched. This CDR3 comprises 16 residues. CDR3 sequence reads: CASSFVTGGTGNTIYF. The CDR3 nucleotides read TGTGCCAGCAGTTTCGTGACAGGGGGCACTGGAAACACCATATATTTT.

This clonotype was detected a few times. The rearrangement uses TRBV5-1 and TRBJ2-5; D gene unclear. This CDR3 is 12 amino acids long. Trimming left V 1 base short and J 5 bases short, with 6 bases between. Germline CDR1 reads SGHRS; CDR2 reads YFSETQ. The CDR3 coding sequence is TGCGCCAGCAGCTTGTCTACGGAGACCCAGTACTTC. It codes for CASSLSTETQYF.

V gene TRBV25-1 combines with J gene TRBJ2-1; 9 bases map to TRBD2. The CDR3 spans 20 residues. Germline CDR1 is MGHDK and CDR2 is SYGVNS. V shed 5 bases, J shed 0 bases, and the junction held 17 bases outside the gene matches. In DNA form, the CDR3 reads TGTGCCAGCAGTATGCCAAGTGGGCGGGGGGGCCCCAGCTCCTACAATGAGCAGTTCTTC. Protein sequence: CASSMPSGRGGPSSYNEQFF.

This clonotype was counted between two and nine times. This chain joins TRBV28 and TRBJ1-5; D ambiguous. The CDR3 has 11 amino acids. V lost 2 bases to trimming and J lost 7 bases, with 3 bases between them. Looked up from germline, CDR1 is MDHEN and CDR2 is SYDVKM. The CDR3 DNA reads TGTGCCAGCAGTTTAGGACAGCCCCAGCATTTT. Protein sequence: CASSLGQPQHF.

CDR3 sequence (DNA): TGTGCCAGCTCGGGGGTTGGAAACACCATATATTTT. This encodes CASSGVGNTIYF. The chain combines TRBV25-1 with TRBJ1-3; possible D gene TRBD1, 5 bases. Germline loops: CDR1 MGHDK, CDR2 SYGVNS. The CDR3 loop spans 12 amino acids. V dropped 8 bases and J dropped 3 bases, with 8 bases sitting between them.

The chain combines TRBV24-1 with TRBJ1-5, with 7 nucleotides matching TRBD1. This CDR3 comprises 15 residues. CDR1 and CDR2 (germline): KGHDR, SFDVKD. Unmatched junction bases numbered 2, after V lost 3 bases and J lost 1 base. CDR3 sequence: CATSDPTGSNQPQHF. In DNA form, the CDR3 reads TGTGCCACCAGTGATCCGACAGGGAGCAATCAGCCCCAGCATTTT.

The gene calls are TRBV4-3 and TRBJ2-7, with 9 bases lining up with TRBD2. The ends lost 1 base at V and 3 bases at J; junction bases unmatched: 7. The CDR3 extends over 16 amino acids. Germline V lookup: CDR1 LGHNA, CDR2 YSLEER. The CDR3 region is CASSQVSLAGFYEQYF. CDR3 nucleotide sequence: TGCGCCAGCAGCCAAGTAAGCCTAGCGGGATTCTACGAGCAGTACTTC.

V gene TRBV7-2 combines with J gene TRBJ1-4; D ambiguous. The length of the CDR3 is 17 residues. Germline CDR1 SGHTA, CDR2 FQGNSA. The V and J ends lost 0 bases and 0 bases respectively, with 11 bases between them. The CDR3 sequence: CASSLAGWPATNEKLFF. The CDR3 coding sequence is TGTGCCAGCAGCTTAGCGGGCTGGCCTGCAACTAATGAAAAACTGTTTTTT.

This chain uses TRBV7-6 with TRBJ2-1; D may be TRBD2 (6 bases). V was pared by 8 bases and J by 4 bases, with 9 bases between. CDR1 SGHVS and CDR2 FNYEAQ come from the germline V gene. The CDR3 sequence is 12 residues long. CDR3 sequence reads: CASRDSYNEQFF. The CDR3 DNA reads as TGTGCCAGCCGGGACTCTTACAATGAGCAGTTCTTC.

V is TRBV20-1 and J is TRBJ1-1, with 11 bases that match TRBD1. Trimming at V came to 6 bases and at J to 7 bases, leaving 7 bases not matched to a gene. The CDR3 contains 13 residues. Germline CDR1 DFQATT, CDR2 SNEGSKA (reference sequence). The CDR3 DNA reads TGCAGTGCCCCGGGACAGGGGGTTGGTGAAGCTTTCTTT. It encodes CSAPGQGVGEAFF.

This clonotype has only a few counts. The chain links TRBV7-2 to TRBJ2-3, with D perhaps matching TRBD1 or TRBD2 (5 bases each). Germline assignment: CDR1 SGHTA and CDR2 FQGNSA. With 3 bases removed from V and 6 bases from J, the gap between germline ends came to 19 bases. The CDR3 covers 16 residues. For the CDR3, the DNA is TGTGCCAGCAGCTTTCGAAGGGCCCGGGGCAAGGATACGCAGTATTTT. This codes for CASSFRRARGKDTQYF.

About this clonotype itself: This may arise from a read error, as a much more abundant clone is one base away. This chain links TRBV20-1 with TRBJ2-5; D unclear. The tail of the sequence fits TRBJ2-7 better, so the J call may be wrong. Germline V gene sequence: CDR1 DFQATT, CDR2 SNEGSKA (reference sequence). CDR3 length: 15 amino acids. The CDR3 DNA reads as TGCAGTGCTAGAGGGAGACCCATCCTAGATTACGAGCAGTACTTC. Protein sequence: CSARGRPILDYEQYF.

The chain carries TRBV29-1 and TRBJ1-1, with D possibly being TRBD1 (5 bases). Looked up from germline, CDR1 is SQVTM and CDR2 is ANQGSEA. The ends were cut back, 7 bases at V and 1 base at J, with 19 bases in the middle. This CDR3 is 15 amino acids long. CDR3 sequence reads: CSAPRSGGKNTEAFF. Here the CDR3 DNA reads TGCAGCGCGCCCCGAAGCGGGGGAAAGAACACTGAAGCTTTCTTT. The entire variable domain, with the rest obtained from reference TRBV29-1 and TRBJ1-1, is as follows: SAVISQKPSRDICQRGTSLTIQCQVDSQVTMMFWYRQQPGQSLTLIATANQGSEATYESGFVIDKFPISRPNLTFSTLTVSNMSPEDSSIYLCSAPRSGGKNTEAFFGQGTRLTVV.

With regard to this clonotype: The final CDR3 position lacks the conserved phenylalanine or tryptophan, pointing to a likely read error. The V gene is TRBV6-2 or TRBV6-3, the J gene TRBJ2-3; weak D call: TRBD1 (6 bases). There are 15 residues in the CDR3. Per germline, CDR1 MNHEY and CDR2 SVGEGT. V was pared by 6 bases and J by 6 bases, with 19 bases between. CDR3 sequence (DNA): TGTGCCAGCAGGCAACGATGGGGACACAGCGATACGCAGTATTTA. This gives the protein CASRQRWGHSDTQYL.

The gene calls are TRBV28 and TRBJ2-7, with 10 bases that match TRBD1. V was pared by 5 bases and J by 4 bases, with 8 bases of the junction left unmatched. The CDR3 length is 15 residues. Germline CDR1 is MDHEN and CDR2 is SYDVKM. CDR3 nucleotides: TGTGCCAGCAGTGCGACAGGGGGCCAGGGGTACGAGCAGTACTTC. Protein sequence: CASSATGGQGYEQYF.

V gene TRBV11-1 combines with J gene TRBJ1-1; D is unclear. Germline V lookup: CDR1 SGHAT, CDR2 FQDESV (reference sequence). CDR3 length: 15 residues. The V and J ends lost 1 base and 2 bases respectively, with 11 bases between them. CDR3: CASSLEKALNTEAFF. The CDR3 region has the DNA TGTGCCAGCAGCTTAGAGAAGGCCCTAAACACTGAAGCTTTCTTT.

V usage is TRBV11-2 and J usage is TRBJ2-1; 9 bases are shared with TRBD1. There are 14 residues in the CDR3. Germline CDR1 and CDR2: SGHAT and FQNNGV. Trimming removed 5 bases from V and 8 bases from J; junction bases left unmatched: 7. CDR3 in amino acids: CASSVPGTGYEQFF. CDR3 DNA sequence: TGTGCCAGCAGCGTCCCCGGGACAGGGTATGAGCAGTTCTTC.

The chain recombines TRBV3-1 with TRBJ2-7, with D unresolved. V was cut by 1 base and J by 6 bases, with 10 bases left in between. The CDR3 has 13 amino acids. From germline, CDR1 is LGHDT and CDR2 YNNKEL (reference sequence). The CDR3 region is CASSQAPYGEQYF. In DNA form, the CDR3 reads TGTGCCAGCAGCCAAGCACCATACGGCGAGCAGTACTTC.

The chain joins TRBV6-1 to TRBJ2-5; D may be TRBD2 (6 bases). In germline, CDR1 is MNHNS, CDR2 SASEGT. Trimming removed 6 bases from V and 4 bases from J, with 18 bases in between. The CDR3 runs to 15 residues. CDR3 loop: CASSMRRGPLETQYF. In DNA form, the CDR3 reads TGTGCCAGCAGCATGAGGCGGGGACCTTTAGAGACCCAGTACTTC.

The chain combines TRBV6-1 with TRBJ2-7, with D possibly TRBD1 on 5 matching bases. Germline lookup yields CDR1 MNHNS and CDR2 SASEGT. The CDR3 is made up of 14 amino acids. Trimming took off 0 bases at V and 5 bases at J, with 11 bases between the two ends. The DNA of the CDR3 is TGTGCCAGCAGTGAAGCGCCAGGGCTGGACGAGCAGTACTTC. Residues: CASSEAPGLDEQYF.

There are a few counts of this clonotype. This sequence joins TRBV4-3 and TRBJ2-4, with a tentative D call TRBD1 (6 bases). The CDR3 is 16 amino acids. CDR1 is LGHNA, CDR2 YSLEER, per germline. V was trimmed by 1 base and J by 6 bases, leaving 16 bases between them. The CDR3 loop is CASSQGSGQIGNIQYF. The CDR3 DNA follows: TGCGCCAGCAGCCAAGGGTCGGGACAAATTGGAAACATTCAGTACTTC.